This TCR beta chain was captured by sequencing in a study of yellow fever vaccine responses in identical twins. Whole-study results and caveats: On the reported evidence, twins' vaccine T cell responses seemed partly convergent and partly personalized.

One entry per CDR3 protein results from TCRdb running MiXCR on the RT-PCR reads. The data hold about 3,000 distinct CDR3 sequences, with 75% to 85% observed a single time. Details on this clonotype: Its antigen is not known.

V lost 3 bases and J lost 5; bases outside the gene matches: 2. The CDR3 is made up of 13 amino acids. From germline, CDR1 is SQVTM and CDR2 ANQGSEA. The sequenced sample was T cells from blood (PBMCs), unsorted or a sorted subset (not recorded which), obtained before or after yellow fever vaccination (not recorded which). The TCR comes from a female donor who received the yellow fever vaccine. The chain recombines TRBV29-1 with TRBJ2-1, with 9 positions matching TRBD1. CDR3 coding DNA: TGCAGCGTTGATGGGGACAGGGACAATGAGCAGTTCTTC. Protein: CSVDGDRDNEQFF.